This T cell receptor beta chain was captured in a study of blood T cell repertoires in COVID-19. In the study overall: Material from acute and convalescent COVID-19 was sourced from the United States, Italy and Spain. Sample material is recorded as cDNA or gDNA derived from T cells, B-cell-depleted T cells, or PBMCs.

Profiled with immunoSEQ multiplex PCR; TCRdb holds only in-frame clones, not every one. Here the sample spans roughly 260,000 clones, 88% being singletons. Germline assignment: CDR1 SGHTA and CDR2 FQGNSA. The CDR3 contains 14 residues. Trimming took 1 base from V and 9 from J; bases not matched to a gene: 8. The chain employs TRBV7-2 and TRBJ1-1, with TRBD1 identical over 7 bases. The source of this sequence is a man aged 55 to 70 who had recovered from COVID-19. What was sequenced was peripheral blood. The CDR3 sequence: CASSLGPGGSQAFF. As DNA, the CDR3 is TGTGCCAGCAGCTTAGGCCCAGGGGGATCGCAAGCTTTCTTT.